The source of this TCR beta chain is a study of human T cells and chemical hapten exposure. Time point described: patch test 3, about 24 weeks after DPC sensitization. The sample's treatment: therapeutic diphenylcyclopropenone sensitization with weekly scalp DPC. The germline V gene encodes CDR1 MDHEN and CDR2 SYDVKM. The junction had 8 bases not matched to a gene; V was cut back by 3 bases and J by 5 bases. This CDR3 spans 15 amino acids. Findings of the study overall: Controls formed significantly fewer large CDR3 similarity clusters than expanded TCRs did.

TCRdb re-analysed the RACE reads in MiXCR, keeping a single row per CDR3 protein. The sample has around 200,000 distinct CDR3 sequences; more than 20% are singletons. Details on this clonotype: Its antigen is not known.

The sample was whole blood, taken in connection with sensitization to the hapten diphenylcyclopropenone (DPC). V usage is TRBV28 and J usage is TRBJ2-7; 9 bases align to TRBD1. The receptor was derived from a woman aged 40-49 years with alopecia areata. Some clones in this sample may be carry-over from other donors' samples. This chain's CDR3 is CASSFPGTGNHEQYF. CDR3 DNA: TGTGCCAGCAGTTTCCCCGGGACAGGGAACCACGAGCAGTACTTC.